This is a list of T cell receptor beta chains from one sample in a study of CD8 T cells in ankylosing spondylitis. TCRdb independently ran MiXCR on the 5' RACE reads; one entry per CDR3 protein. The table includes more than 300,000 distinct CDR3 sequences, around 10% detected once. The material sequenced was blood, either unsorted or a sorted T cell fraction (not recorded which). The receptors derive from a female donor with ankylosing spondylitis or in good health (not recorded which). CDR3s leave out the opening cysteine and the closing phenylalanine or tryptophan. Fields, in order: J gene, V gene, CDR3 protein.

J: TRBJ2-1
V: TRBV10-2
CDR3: ASLAGTGTYNEQF

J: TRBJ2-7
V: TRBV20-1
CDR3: SARGGDRGPYEQY

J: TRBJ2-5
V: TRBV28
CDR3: ASSSLGGAIQETQY

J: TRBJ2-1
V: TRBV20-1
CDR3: SAREAGKYNEQF

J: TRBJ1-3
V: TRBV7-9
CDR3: ASKGAGNGSGNTIY

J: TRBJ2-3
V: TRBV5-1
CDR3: ASSLASGGALPYTDTQY

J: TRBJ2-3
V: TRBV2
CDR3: ASSSPRQGSTDTQY

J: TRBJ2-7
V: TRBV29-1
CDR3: SARQGNEQY

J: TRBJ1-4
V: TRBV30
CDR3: AWSAGSEKLF

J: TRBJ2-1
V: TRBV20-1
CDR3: SADPGTSAYNEQF

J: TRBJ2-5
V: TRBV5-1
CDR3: ASSLGFRGEETQY

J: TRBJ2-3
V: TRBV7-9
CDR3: ASSPSGSADTQY

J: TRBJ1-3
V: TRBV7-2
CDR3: ASSFVDRVNTIY

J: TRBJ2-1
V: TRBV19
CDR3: ASRGQGEFGEQF

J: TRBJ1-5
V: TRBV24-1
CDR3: ATSEWGSPNQPQH

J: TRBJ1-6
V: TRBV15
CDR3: ATSKTTGGSSPLH

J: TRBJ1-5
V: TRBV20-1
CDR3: SATGLYSNQPQH

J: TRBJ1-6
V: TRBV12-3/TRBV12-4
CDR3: ASSWTPSSYNSPLH

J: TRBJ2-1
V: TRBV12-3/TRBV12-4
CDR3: ASSLDLTSNEQF

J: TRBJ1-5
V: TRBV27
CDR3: ASSSRTNSNQPQH